Sequencing of this T cell receptor beta chain was carried out in a study of shared clonotypes between healthy human individuals. Germline V gene lookup returns CDR1 LNHDA and CDR2 SQIVND (reference sequence). CDR3 length: 12 amino acids. V was pared by 9 bases and J by 7 bases, with 15 bases between. There are many counts of this clone. Generated by immunoSEQ multiplex PCR, the TCRdb table keeps only in-frame clones and is missing some. This sample carries some 980,000 clones, over 75% of them seen once, and the ten largest clones take about 1.5%. Sequenced sample: memory CD4+ T cells sorted from blood. The sample's subset: CD45RA-negative fraction. The source is a man younger than 35 in good health. This chain connects TRBV19 to TRBJ1-2; no clear D gene. The CDR3 spells CARAAEKSGYTF. CDR3 DNA: TGTGCCAGAGCTGCCGAGAAGAGTGGCTACACCTTC.